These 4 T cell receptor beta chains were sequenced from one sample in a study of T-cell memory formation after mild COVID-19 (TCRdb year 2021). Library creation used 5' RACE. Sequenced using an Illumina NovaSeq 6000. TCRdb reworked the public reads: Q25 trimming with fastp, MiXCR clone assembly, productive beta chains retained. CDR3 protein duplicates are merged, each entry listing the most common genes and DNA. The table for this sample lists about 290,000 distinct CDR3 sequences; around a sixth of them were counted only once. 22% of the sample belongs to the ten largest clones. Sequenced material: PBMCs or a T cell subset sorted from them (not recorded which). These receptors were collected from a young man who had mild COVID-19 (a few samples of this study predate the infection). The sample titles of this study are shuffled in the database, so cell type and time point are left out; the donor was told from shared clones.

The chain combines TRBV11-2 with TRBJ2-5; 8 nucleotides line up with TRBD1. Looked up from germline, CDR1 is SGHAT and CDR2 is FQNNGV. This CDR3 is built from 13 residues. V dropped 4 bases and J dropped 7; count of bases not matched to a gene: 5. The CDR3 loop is CASSSGQVRTQYF. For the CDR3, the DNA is TGTGCCAGCAGCTCGGGACAGGTCCGGACCCAGTACTTC.

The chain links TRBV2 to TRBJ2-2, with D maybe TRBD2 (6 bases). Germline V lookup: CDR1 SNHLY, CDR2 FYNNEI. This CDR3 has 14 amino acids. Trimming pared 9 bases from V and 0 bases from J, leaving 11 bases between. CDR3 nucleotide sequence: TGTGCCAGTGCCGCGGGGTCGAACACCGGGGAGCTGTTTTTT. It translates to CASAAGSNTGELFF.

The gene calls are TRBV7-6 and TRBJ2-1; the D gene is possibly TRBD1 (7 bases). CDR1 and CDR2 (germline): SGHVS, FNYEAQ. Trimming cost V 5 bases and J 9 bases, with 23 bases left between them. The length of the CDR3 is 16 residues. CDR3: CASSGSTSRGAVEQFF. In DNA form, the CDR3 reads TGTGCCAGCAGCGGCAGCACTAGCAGGGGGGCTGTTGAGCAGTTCTTC.

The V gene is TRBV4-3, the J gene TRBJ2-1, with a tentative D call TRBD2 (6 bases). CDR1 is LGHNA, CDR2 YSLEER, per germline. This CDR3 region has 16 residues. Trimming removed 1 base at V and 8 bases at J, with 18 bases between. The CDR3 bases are TGCGCCAGCAGCCAAGGGATGCGACTAGTACTCGATGAGCAGTTCTTC. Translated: CASSQGMRLVLDEQFF.